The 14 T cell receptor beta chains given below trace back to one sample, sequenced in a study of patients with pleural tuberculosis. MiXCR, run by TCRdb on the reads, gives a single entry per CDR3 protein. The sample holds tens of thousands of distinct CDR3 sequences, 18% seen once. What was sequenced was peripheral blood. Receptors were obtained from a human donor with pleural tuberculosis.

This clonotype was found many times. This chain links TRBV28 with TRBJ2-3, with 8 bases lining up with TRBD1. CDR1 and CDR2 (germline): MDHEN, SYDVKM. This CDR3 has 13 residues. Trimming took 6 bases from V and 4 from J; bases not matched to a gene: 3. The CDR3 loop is CASRTGAADTQYF. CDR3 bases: TGTGCCAGCAGGACAGGGGCAGCAGATACGCAGTATTTT.

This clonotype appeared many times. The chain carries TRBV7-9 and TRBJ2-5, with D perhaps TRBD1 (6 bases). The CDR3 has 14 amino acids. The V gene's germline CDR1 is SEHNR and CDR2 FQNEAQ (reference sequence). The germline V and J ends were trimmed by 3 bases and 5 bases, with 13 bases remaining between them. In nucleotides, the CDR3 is TGTGCCAGCAGCTTCATCCAGGGGCGGGAGACCCAGTACTTC. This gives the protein CASSFIQGRETQYF.

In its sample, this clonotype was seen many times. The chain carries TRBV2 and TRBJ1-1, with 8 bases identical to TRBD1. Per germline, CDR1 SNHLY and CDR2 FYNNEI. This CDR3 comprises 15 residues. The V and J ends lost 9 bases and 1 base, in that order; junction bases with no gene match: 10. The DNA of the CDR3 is TGTGCCAGTGGAGGACAGGGTCGGGCGAACACTGAAGCTTTCTTT. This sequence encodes CASGGQGRANTEAFF.

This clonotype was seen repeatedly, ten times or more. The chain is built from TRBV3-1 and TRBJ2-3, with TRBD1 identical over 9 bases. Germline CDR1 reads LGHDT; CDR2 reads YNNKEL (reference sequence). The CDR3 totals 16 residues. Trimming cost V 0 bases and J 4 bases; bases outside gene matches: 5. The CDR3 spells CASSQELGQGADTQYF. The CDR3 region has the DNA TGTGCCAGCAGCCAAGAATTGGGACAGGGCGCAGATACGCAGTATTTT.

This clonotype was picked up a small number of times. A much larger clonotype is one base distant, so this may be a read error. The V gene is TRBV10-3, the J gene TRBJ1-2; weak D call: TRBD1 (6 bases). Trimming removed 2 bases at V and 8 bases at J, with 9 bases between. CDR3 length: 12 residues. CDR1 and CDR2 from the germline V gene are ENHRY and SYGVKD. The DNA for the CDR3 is TGTGCCATCAGTGAGGGGGGCGGCGGCTACACCTTC. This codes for CAISEGGGGYTF.

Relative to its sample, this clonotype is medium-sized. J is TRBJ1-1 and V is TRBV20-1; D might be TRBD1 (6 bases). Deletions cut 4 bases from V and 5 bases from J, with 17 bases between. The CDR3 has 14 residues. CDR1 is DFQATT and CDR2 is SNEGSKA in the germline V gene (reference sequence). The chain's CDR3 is CSAKLDTGSTEAFF. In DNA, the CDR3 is TGCAGTGCTAAGCTTGACACAGGGTCGACTGAAGCTTTCTTT.

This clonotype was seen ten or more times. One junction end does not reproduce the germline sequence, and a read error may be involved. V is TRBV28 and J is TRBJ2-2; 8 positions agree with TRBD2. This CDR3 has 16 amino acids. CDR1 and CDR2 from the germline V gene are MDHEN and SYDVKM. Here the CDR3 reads CASRTRSGTNTGELLF. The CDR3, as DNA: TGTGCCAGCAGAACACGTAGCGGGACGAACACCGGGGAGCTGCTTTTT.

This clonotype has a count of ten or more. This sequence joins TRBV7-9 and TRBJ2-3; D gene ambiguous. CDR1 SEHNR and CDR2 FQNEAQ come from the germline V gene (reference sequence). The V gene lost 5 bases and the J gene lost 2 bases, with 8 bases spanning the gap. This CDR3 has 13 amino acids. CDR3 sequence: CASSHQLTDTQYF. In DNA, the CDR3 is TGTGCCAGCAGCCACCAACTCACAGATACGCAGTATTTT.

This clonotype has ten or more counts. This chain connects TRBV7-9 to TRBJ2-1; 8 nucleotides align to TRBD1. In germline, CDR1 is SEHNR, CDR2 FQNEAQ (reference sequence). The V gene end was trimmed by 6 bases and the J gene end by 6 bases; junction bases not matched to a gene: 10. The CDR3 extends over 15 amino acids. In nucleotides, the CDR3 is TGTGCCAGCAGATCGGACAGGGAGAGGATCAATGAGCAGTTCTTC. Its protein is CASRSDRERINEQFF.

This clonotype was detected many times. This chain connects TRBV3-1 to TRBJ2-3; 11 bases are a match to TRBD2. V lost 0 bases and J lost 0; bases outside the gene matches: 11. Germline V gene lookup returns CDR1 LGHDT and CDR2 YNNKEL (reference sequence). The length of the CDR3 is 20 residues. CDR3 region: CASSQEIWGLAVSSTDTQYF. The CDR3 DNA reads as TGTGCCAGCAGCCAAGAAATTTGGGGACTAGCGGTATCTAGCACAGATACGCAGTATTTT.

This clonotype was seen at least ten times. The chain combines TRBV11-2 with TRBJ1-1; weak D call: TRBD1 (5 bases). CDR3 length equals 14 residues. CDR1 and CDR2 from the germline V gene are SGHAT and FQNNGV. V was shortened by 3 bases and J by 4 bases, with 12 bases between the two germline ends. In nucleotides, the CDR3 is TGTGCCAGCAGCTTGATCGCAGGGTCCACTGAAGCTTTCTTT. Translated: CASSLIAGSTEAFF. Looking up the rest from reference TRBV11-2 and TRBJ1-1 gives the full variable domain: EAGVAQSPRYKIIEKRQSVAFWCNPISGHATLYWYQQILGQGPKLLIQFQNNGVVDDSQLPKDRFSAERLKGVDSTLKIQPAKLEDSAVYLCASSLIAGSTEAFFGQGTRLTVV.

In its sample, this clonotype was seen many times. The CDR3, as DNA: TGTGCCAGTAGGTCACAGACAGGGGGAGGAGGCGAGCAGTACTTC. Its translation: CASRSQTGGGGEQYF. V usage is TRBV19 and J usage is TRBJ2-7; 9 positions match TRBD1. V lost 6 bases and J lost 6; bases outside the gene matches: 12. Per the germline V gene, CDR1 is LNHDA and CDR2 is SQIVND (reference sequence). The CDR3 spans 15 residues.

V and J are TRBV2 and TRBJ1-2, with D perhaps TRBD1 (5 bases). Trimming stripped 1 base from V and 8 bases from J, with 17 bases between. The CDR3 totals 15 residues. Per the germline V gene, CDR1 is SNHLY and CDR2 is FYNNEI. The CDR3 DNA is TGTGCCAGCAGTGAAGACCAACCAGGGACCCACGGCTACACCTTC. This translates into CASSEDQPGTHGYTF.

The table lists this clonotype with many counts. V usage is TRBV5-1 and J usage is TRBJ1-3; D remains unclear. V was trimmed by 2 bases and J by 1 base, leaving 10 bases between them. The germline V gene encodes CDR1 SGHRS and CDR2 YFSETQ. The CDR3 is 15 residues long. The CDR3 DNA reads TGCGCCAGCAGCTTAGTTTCTTCGTCTGGAAACACCATATATTTT. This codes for CASSLVSSSGNTIYF.